This T cell receptor (beta chain) was identified during a study of T cell repertoires in cytomegalovirus infection. There are 16 residues in the CDR3. V lost 2 bases and J lost 0, with 13 bases in between. Germline V gives CDR1 MNHNY, CDR2 SVGAGI (reference sequence). TCRdb fed the reads into MiXCR, producing one record per CDR3 protein. The table lists about 740,000 distinct CDR3 sequences, less than 40% of them singletons. The chain couples TRBV6-6 to TRBJ1-1; D uncertain. Sequences were obtained from PBMCs. This clonotype was sampled from a human donor in good health (CMV status not recorded). Some clones in this sample may be carry-over from other donors' samples. The CDR3 spells CASSYGVRQMNTEAFF. CDR3 sequence (DNA): TGTGCCAGCAGTTACGGGGTTCGGCAGATGAACACTGAAGCTTTCTTT.